Following are 27 T cell receptor beta chains from one sample sequenced in a study of blood T cell repertoires in COVID-19. Assay used: immunoSEQ multiplex PCR; TCRdb lists only in-frame clones, some missing. The sample yields about 170,000 clones, approximately 92% seen once. The sample was peripheral blood. Source of these receptors: a woman aged 50 to 60 with acute or convalescent COVID-19.

The V and J genes are TRBV6-6 and TRBJ1-6; D not resolved. Germline CDR1 MNHNY, CDR2 SVGAGI (reference sequence). The V gene lost 2 bases and the J gene lost 5 bases, with 7 bases spanning the gap. The CDR3 covers 14 residues. CDR3 nucleotide sequence: TGTGCCAGCAGTTACCCCGAGGATAATTCACCCCTCCACTTT. Its translation is CASSYPEDNSPLHF.

J is TRBJ1-2 and V is TRBV27; possibly TRBD1 for D (6 bases). This CDR3 comprises 14 residues. V was cut by 4 bases and J by 8 bases, with 17 bases left in between. Germline CDR1 reads MNHEY; CDR2 reads SMNVEV (reference sequence). CDR3 loop: CASSSSQGFWGYTF. CDR3 nucleotides: TGTGCCAGCAGTTCATCCCAGGGGTTCTGGGGCTACACCTTC.

V usage is TRBV12-3 or TRBV12-4 and J usage is TRBJ1-1; tentatively, D is TRBD1 (5 bases). The CDR3 length is 13 residues. Trimming shortened V by 6 bases and J by 1 base, and 9 bases separated the two germline ends. The DNA for the CDR3 is TGTGCCAGCAGCCCGACAGAGAACACTGAAGCTTTCTTT. Residues: CASSPTENTEAFF.

The gene calls are TRBV28 and TRBJ1-2; 8 nucleotides line up with TRBD1. V lost 5 bases, J lost 8 bases, and 4 bases stayed unmatched. Germline CDR1 is MDHEN and CDR2 is SYDVKM. This CDR3 is 12 amino acids long. Here the CDR3 DNA reads TGTGCCAGCAGTCGGACAGGGTACGGCTACACCTTC. This encodes CASSRTGYGYTF.

J is TRBJ2-3 and V is TRBV28; weak D call: TRBD1 (6 bases). The CDR3 runs to 14 residues. Per the germline V gene, CDR1 is MDHEN and CDR2 is SYDVKM. V was cut by 7 bases and J by 8 bases, with 19 bases left in between. CDR3 DNA sequence: TGTGCCAGCACGGGGTCAGAAGTCAGGGGTACGCAGTATTTT. Translation: CASTGSEVRGTQYF.

J is TRBJ1-1 and V is TRBV29-1; D remains ambiguous. CDR3 length: 10 residues. Germline lookup yields CDR1 SQVTM and CDR2 ANQGSEA. The V end was cut by 4 bases, the J end by 7 bases, with 7 bases between. The CDR3 DNA follows: TGCAGCGTTGCCCGTCTTGAAGCTTTCTTT. This translates into CSVARLEAFF.

This clone is a singleton in its sample. The chain employs TRBV7-2 and TRBJ2-3, with 11 bases that match TRBD2. The V gene end was trimmed by 4 bases and the J gene end by 3 bases; junction bases not matched to a gene: 12. Looked up from germline, CDR1 is SGHTA and CDR2 is FQGNSA. CDR3 length: 18 amino acids. The CDR3 coding sequence is TGTGCCAGCAGCTACCTCCCACTAGCGGGAGTTGGGACAGATACGCAGTATTTT. This translates into CASSYLPLAGVGTDTQYF.

This chain links TRBV9 with TRBJ1-2; 9 bases match TRBD1. This CDR3 has 16 residues. Germline-derived CDR1 and CDR2 are SGDLS and YYNGEE. Trimming cost V 4 bases and J 0 bases; bases outside gene matches: 7. In DNA, the CDR3 is TGTGCCAGCAGCTTAACCGGGACAGGGCCTAACTATGGCTACACCTTC. This sequence encodes CASSLTGTGPNYGYTF.

The chain recombines TRBV24-1 with TRBJ1-5; no clear D gene. The CDR3 runs to 15 residues. V was clipped by 4 bases and J by 3 bases, with 12 bases between them. CDR1 is KGHDR and CDR2 is SFDVKD in the germline V gene. The CDR3 loop is CATSDSGISNQPQHF. The CDR3 DNA follows: TGTGCCACCAGTGACTCCGGGATCTCCAATCAGCCCCAGCATTTT.

The genes are TRBV7-6 and TRBJ2-2; TRBD2 agrees at 7 bases. V shed 1 base and J 5 bases; nucleotides not matched to a gene: 4. The CDR3 extends over 15 amino acids. The germline V gene encodes CDR1 SGHVS and CDR2 FNYEAQ. The CDR3 protein is CASSLVRESTGELFF. The CDR3 region has the DNA TGTGCCAGCAGCTTAGTGCGGGAGTCGACCGGGGAGCTGTTTTTT.

The rearrangement links TRBV5-1 to TRBJ1-6; D is perhaps TRBD1 (6 bases). The ends were cut back, 4 bases at V and 10 bases at J, with 18 bases in the middle. CDR3 size: 15 residues. The germline V gene encodes CDR1 SGHRS and CDR2 YFSETQ. As DNA, the CDR3 is TGCGCCAGCAGCCCAGGACTCGCCGACAGGTCACCCCTCCACTTT. Amino acid sequence: CASSPGLADRSPLHF.

J is TRBJ1-1 and V is TRBV5-6; no reliable D call. CDR1 and CDR2 (germline): SGHDT, YYEEEE. Trimming pared 2 bases from V and 1 base from J, leaving 6 bases between. This CDR3 has 13 amino acids. CDR3 nucleotide sequence: TGTGCCAGCAGCTTAGCGGAGAACACTGAAGCTTTCTTT. Translated, it gives CASSLAENTEAFF.

The rearrangement links TRBV7-8 to TRBJ1-1; D unresolved. Germline CDR1 reads SGHVS; CDR2 reads FQNEAQ. The CDR3 is 17 residues long. V was cut by 5 bases and J by 3 bases, with 22 bases left in between. The CDR3 loop reads CASSANAAVLEDTEAFF. The CDR3, as DNA: TGTGCCAGCAGCGCGAACGCAGCGGTATTGGAGGACACTGAAGCTTTCTTT.

This chain uses TRBV6-5 with TRBJ2-3; no clear D gene. The CDR3 consists of 15 residues. Germline CDR1 and CDR2: MNHEY and SVGAGI. Trimming left V 5 bases short and J 1 base short, with 13 bases between. DNA for the CDR3: TGTGCCAGCAGTACCCCCCATTCGGGCACAGATACGCAGTATTTT. Protein: CASSTPHSGTDTQYF.

The chain employs TRBV7-9 and TRBJ2-3, with 13 bases fitting TRBD2. The CDR3 loop spans 15 amino acids. With V trimmed by 5 bases and J by 6 bases, 5 bases remained unmatched. CDR1 SEHNR and CDR2 FQNEAQ come from the germline V gene (reference sequence). CDR3 coding DNA: TGTGCCAGCAGCGAACTAGCGGGAGGGTTGGATACGCAGTATTTT. This gives the protein CASSELAGGLDTQYF.

The chain has TRBV21-1 and TRBJ1-2. TRBV21-1 is marked as a pseudogene. The CDR3 consists of 13 residues. The CDR3 DNA sequence: TGTGCCAGCCCCAAGCCCCGCGGTCATGGCTACACCTTC. This encodes CASPKPRGHGYTF.

The chain recombines TRBV2 with TRBJ2-2; D ambiguous. The CDR3 contains 13 residues. Germline V CDR1 and CDR2: SNHLY, FYNNEI. V was pared by 7 bases and J by 6 bases, with 12 bases between. The CDR3 region has the DNA TGTGCCAGCAAAGGTAGTGCGGCCGGGGAGCTGTTTTTT. Translation: CASKGSAAGELFF.

V is TRBV4-2 and J is TRBJ2-1, with 7 nucleotides matching TRBD1. The germline gives CDR1 LGHNA, CDR2 YNFKEQ. V lost 6 bases to trimming and J lost 6 bases; unmatched junction nucleotides: 2. The CDR3 extends over 12 amino acids. The CDR3: CASRGQSNEQFF. In DNA, the CDR3 is TGTGCCAGCAGGGGACAGAGCAATGAGCAGTTCTTC.

Written as DNA, the CDR3 is TGTGCCAGCAGCCAAGGGTTGGGAGGGGAGACCCAGTACTTC. As protein: CASSQGLGGETQYF. The chain carries TRBV4-2 and TRBJ2-5; 7 bases are a match to TRBD2. The CDR3 is 14 residues long. Germline-derived CDR1 and CDR2 are LGHNA and YNFKEQ. V was clipped by 1 base and J by 5 bases; unmatched bases: 4.

This chain uses TRBV28 with TRBJ2-7; no definite D call. In germline, CDR1 is MDHEN, CDR2 SYDVKM. The CDR3 covers 14 residues. With 2 bases removed from V and 0 bases from J, the gap between germline ends came to 8 bases. The CDR3 sequence: CASSLIAGSYEQYF. The CDR3 nucleotides are TGTGCCAGCAGTTTAATAGCTGGCTCCTACGAGCAGTACTTC.

This rearrangement joins TRBV2 to TRBJ2-1; 16 nucleotides match TRBD2. The V gene end was trimmed by 10 bases and the J gene end by 7 bases; junction bases not matched to a gene: 7. Germline CDR1 SNHLY, CDR2 FYNNEI. The CDR3 covers 15 residues. The CDR3 reads CANDVGLAGGNEQFF. The CDR3 DNA reads as TGTGCCAACGACGTGGGACTAGCGGGAGGGAATGAGCAGTTCTTC.

This clone has just one count. The chain links TRBV30 to TRBJ2-2, with D tentatively TRBD2 (6 bases). This CDR3 has 14 residues. Germline CDR1 GTSNPN, CDR2 SVGIG (reference sequence). Trimming cost V 8 bases and J 3 bases, with 16 bases left between them. The CDR3 DNA reads TGTGCCCGAGGAGGGTATACGTACACCGGGGAGCTGTTTTTT. Its translation: CARGGYTYTGELFF.

The chain carries TRBV10-2 and TRBJ1-2, with D possibly matching TRBD1 (5 bases). Germline loops: CDR1 WSHSY, CDR2 SAAADI. Between the trimmed V and J ends, which lost 3 bases and 6 bases, there was a span of 8 bases. The CDR3 contains 12 residues. DNA of the CDR3: TGCGCCAGCAGTGATCGGGGGGATGGCTACACCTTC. This codes for CASSDRGDGYTF.

The chain links TRBV28 to TRBJ1-4, with 7 nucleotides matching TRBD1. Trimming at V came to 6 bases and at J to 8 bases, leaving 12 bases not matched to a gene. The CDR3 has 15 amino acids. The germline CDR1 and CDR2 sequences are MDHEN and SYDVKM. CDR3 loop: CASRQSTGWAEKLFF. CDR3 coding DNA: TGTGCCAGCAGACAATCGACAGGGTGGGCGGAAAAACTGTTTTTT.

The V call is TRBV6-1, the J call TRBJ2-1, with TRBD2 matching 9 bases. V lost 3 bases and J lost 7; bases outside the gene matches: 7. This CDR3 has 15 residues. Germline V gives CDR1 MNHNS, CDR2 SASEGT. The CDR3 sequence: CASSDGAGGRNEQFF. CDR3 coding DNA: TGTGCCAGCAGTGATGGGGCGGGAGGGCGGAATGAGCAGTTCTTC.

The rearrangement joins TRBV12-5 to TRBJ2-1; 8 bases fit TRBD1. Losses at the gene ends were 0 bases for V and 6 bases for J; bases not matched to a gene: 13. CDR1 LGHNT and CDR2 FRNRAP come from the germline V gene. This CDR3 comprises 18 residues. CDR3 nucleotides: TGTGCTAGTGGTTTGGTACTCGGAACGGGACAGGTTCTCAATGAGCAGTTCTTC. This sequence encodes CASGLVLGTGQVLNEQFF.

This rearrangement joins TRBV6-5 to TRBJ2-2, with 7 bases matching TRBD1. The V and J ends lost 5 bases and 4 bases, in that order; junction bases with no gene match: 7. CDR1 is MNHEY and CDR2 is SVGAGI in the germline V gene. The CDR3 is 15 residues long. CDR3 in DNA: TGTGCCAGCAGTCTCCGGGACAGAGGCACCGGGGAGCTGTTTTTT. Translation gives CASSLRDRGTGELFF.